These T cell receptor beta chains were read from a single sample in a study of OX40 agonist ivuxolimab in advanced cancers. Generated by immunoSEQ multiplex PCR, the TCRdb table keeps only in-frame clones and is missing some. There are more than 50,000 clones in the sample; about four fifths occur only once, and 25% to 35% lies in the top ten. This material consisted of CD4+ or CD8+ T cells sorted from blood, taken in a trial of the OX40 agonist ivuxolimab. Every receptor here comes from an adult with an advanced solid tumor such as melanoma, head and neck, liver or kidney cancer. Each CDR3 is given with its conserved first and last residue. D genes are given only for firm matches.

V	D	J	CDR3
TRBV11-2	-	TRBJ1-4	CASRGIRGTNEKLFF
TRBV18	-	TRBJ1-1	CASSPVEGMAEAFF
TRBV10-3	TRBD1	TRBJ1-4	CAISAGGGHEKLFF
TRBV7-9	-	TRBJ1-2	CASSSRRGGIGYTF
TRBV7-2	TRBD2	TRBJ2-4	CASSLLAGGAKNIQYF
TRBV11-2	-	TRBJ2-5	CASSGNRVMGETQYF
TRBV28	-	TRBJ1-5	CASLDRGNQPQHF
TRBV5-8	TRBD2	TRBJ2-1	CASSPDSGGRREQFF
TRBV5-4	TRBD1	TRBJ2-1	CASSLQGQGAGYEQFF
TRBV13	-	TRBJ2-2	CASSLGGRTGELFF
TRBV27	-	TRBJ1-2	CATRLSAYYGYTF
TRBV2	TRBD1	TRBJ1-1	CASRTRRQGFGTEAFF
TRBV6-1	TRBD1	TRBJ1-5	CASSEGTGAQPQHF
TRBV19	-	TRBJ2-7	CASSVGRWRDEQYF
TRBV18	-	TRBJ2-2	CASSPDRGSGELFF
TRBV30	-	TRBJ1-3	CAWSVQGLRTGNTIYF
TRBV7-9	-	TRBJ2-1	CASSLDLSVGDEQFF
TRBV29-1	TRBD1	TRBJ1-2	CSETGLLGNGYTF
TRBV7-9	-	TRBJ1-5	CASSRSGVSNQPQHF
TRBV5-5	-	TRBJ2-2	CASSWGQNTGELFF
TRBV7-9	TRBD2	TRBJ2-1	CASSIGGNSYNEQFF
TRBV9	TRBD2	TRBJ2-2	CASSGPSGGPNTGELFF
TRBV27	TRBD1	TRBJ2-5	CASTLTGLNQETQYF
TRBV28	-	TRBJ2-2	CATSPPANTGELFF
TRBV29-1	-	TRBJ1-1	CSVERGWNTEAFF
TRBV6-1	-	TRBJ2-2	CASRRQGGTGELFF
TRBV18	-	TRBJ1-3	CASSPGSSGNTIYF
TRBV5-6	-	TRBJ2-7	CASSLNAGGNLYEQYF
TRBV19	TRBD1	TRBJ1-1	CASSKGQGNTEAFF
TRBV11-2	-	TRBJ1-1	CASSQPGLYTEAFF
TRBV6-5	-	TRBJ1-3	CASSADWSMGNTIYF
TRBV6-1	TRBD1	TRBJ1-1	CASGQDLVSEAFF
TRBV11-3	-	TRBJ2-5	CASSEQGRQETQYF
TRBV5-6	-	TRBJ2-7	CASSLGAQGNTEQYF
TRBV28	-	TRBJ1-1	CASSLPWGTEAFF
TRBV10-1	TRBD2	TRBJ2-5	CASGALAGGPLETQYF
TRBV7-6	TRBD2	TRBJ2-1	CASSLAAGAAVEQFF
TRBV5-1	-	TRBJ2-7	CASSLGWRGQMATGQYF
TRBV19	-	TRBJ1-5	CASRTDSNQPQHF
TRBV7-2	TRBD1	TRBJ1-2	CASSLGGQGVYGYTF
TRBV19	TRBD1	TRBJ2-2	CASSMGQGAWSSAGELFF